These T cell receptor beta chains were read from a single sample in a study of T cell responses to AZD1222 COVID-19 vaccine. The protocol was immunoSEQ multiplex PCR, while the TCRdb copy is restricted to in-frame clones and leaves out a portion. The sample has under 130,000 clones, less than 95% seen once. This sample comprised peripheral blood, obtained on day 0 of AZD1222 vaccination. Receptor source: an adult in good health. CDR3s include the opening cysteine and the closing phenylalanine or tryptophan. D genes are given only for firm matches. Only some rows state a clone size, as once, few, many or a class for expanded clones.

v_call	j_call	d_call	clone_size	cdr3_aa	cdr3_nt
TRBV10-2	TRBJ1-2	TRBD1	once	CASRGPLLQGNYGYTF	TGCGCCAGCAGGGGACCACTATTACAGGGGAACTATGGCTACACCTTC
TRBV7-9	TRBJ1-3	NA	NA	CASSSQGSGNTIYF	TGTGCCAGCAGCTCGCAGGGCTCTGGAAACACCATATATTTT
TRBV6-5	TRBJ1-5	NA	NA	CASKQSGTNQPQHF	TGTGCCAGCAAGCAGAGCGGTACCAATCAGCCCCAGCATTTT
TRBV6-5	TRBJ2-7	NA	NA	CASRKPIHSYEQYF	TGTGCCAGCAGGAAACCCATACACTCCTACGAGCAGTACTTC
TRBV28	TRBJ2-7	TRBD2	NA	CASTPGTTSHEQYF	TGTGCCAGCACCCCCGGGACTACCTCTCACGAGCAGTACTTC
TRBV12-3/TRBV12-4	TRBJ2-3	TRBD2	NA	CAASGGPSDTQYF	TGTGCCGCTAGCGGGGGGCCCTCAGATACGCAGTATTTT
TRBV29-1	TRBJ2-5	NA	NA	CSVDPVQGGWETQYF	TGCAGCGTTGACCCGGTGCAGGGCGGTTGGGAGACCCAGTACTTC
TRBV6-2/TRBV6-3	TRBJ1-6	NA	NA	CASSYLRGSPLHF	TGTGCCAGCAGTTACTTGAGGGGTTCACCCCTCCACTTT
TRBV30	TRBJ2-7	TRBD2	once	CAWSVGRGAPYEQYF	TGTGCCTGGAGTGTAGGGCGGGGGGCTCCCTACGAGCAGTACTTC
TRBV15	TRBJ2-5	TRBD1	once	CATSRGRGLRETQYF	TGTGCCACCAGCAGGGGAAGGGGGCTAAGAGAGACCCAGTACTTC
TRBV5-8	TRBJ2-7	TRBD1	NA	CASSPDVDRGAHEQYF	TGTGCCAGCAGCCCCGACGTGGACAGGGGTGCCCACGAGCAGTACTTC
TRBV6-5	TRBJ1-4	TRBD1	NA	CASSYGTGGGKLFF	TGTGCCAGCAGTTACGGGACAGGGGGTGGAAAACTGTTTTTT
TRBV30	TRBJ1-3	NA	NA	CAWTMKGSGNTIYF	TGTGCCTGGACCATGAAGGGCTCTGGAAACACCATATATTTT
TRBV2	TRBJ1-3	NA	NA	CASSEGRGVFGGNTIYF	TGTGCCAGCAGTGAAGGCCGCGGGGTGTTTGGTGGAAACACCATATATTTT
TRBV7-9	TRBJ1-2	TRBD1	NA	CASSPGQGYGYTF	TGTGCCAGCAGCCCGGGACAGGGGTATGGCTACACCTTC
TRBV19	TRBJ1-5	NA	NA	CASSSPYLGGNQPQHF	TGTGCCAGTAGTTCGCCGTACCTTGGGGGCAATCAGCCCCAGCATTTT
TRBV15	TRBJ1-3	NA	NA	CATSRDREPGNTIYF	TGTGCCACCAGCAGAGATCGCGAACCTGGAAACACCATATATTTT
TRBV29-1	TRBJ1-2	NA	NA	CSVEDWNRNYGYTF	TGCAGCGTTGAAGATTGGAACCGCAACTATGGCTACACCTTC
TRBV7-2	TRBJ1-2	NA	NA	CASSAHLPLKRGSGGYTF	TGTGCCAGCAGCGCCCATTTACCTCTTAAAAGGGGGTCGGGTGGCTACACCTTC
TRBV10-1	TRBJ2-7	NA	NA	CASSGRDGAYEQYF	TGCGCCAGCAGTGGTAGGGACGGAGCCTACGAGCAGTACTTC
TRBV3-1/TRBV3-2	TRBJ2-7	TRBD1	NA	CASSQVGRGSYEQYF	TGTGCCAGCAGCCAAGTGGGCAGGGGGTCCTACGAGCAGTACTTC
TRBV2	TRBJ1-2	TRBD1	NA	CASSVTGDNGYTF	TGTGCCAGCAGTGTTACAGGGGATAATGGCTACACCTTC
TRBV9	TRBJ1-1	NA	NA	CASSVGVMKAAFF	TGTGCCAGCAGCGTAGGAGTAATGAAGGCAGCTTTCTTT
TRBV25-1	TRBJ2-1	TRBD2	NA	CASSEPGGGRNNEQFF	TGTGCCAGCAGTGAACCCGGGGGGGGCAGGAACAATGAGCAGTTCTTC
TRBV29-1	TRBJ1-2	NA	NA	CSVESGEGYTF	TGCAGCGTTGAAAGTGGGGAGGGCTACACCTTC
TRBV11-1	TRBJ2-3	TRBD1	NA	CASSPTGGAFNTQYF	TGTGCCAGCAGCCCGACAGGGGGCGCATTCAATACGCAGTATTTT